This T cell receptor (beta chain) was obtained from a study of T-cell memory formation after mild COVID-19. TCRalpha and TCRbeta libraries used 5'RACE with constant-segment primers and UMIs. TCRdb used MiXCR to reprocess the 5' RACE reads, holding one entry per CDR3 protein. The sample includes about 84,000 distinct CDR3 sequences, about 15% of them seen just once. Looked up from germline, CDR1 is SGHTA and CDR2 is FQGTGA. V shed 6 bases and J shed 6 bases, with 17 bases lying between them. This CDR3 has 14 residues. Ten or more counts support this clonotype. What it binds is unknown. Points from the study as a whole: For contracting clones, CD4+ ones sat mainly in CM and EM, CD8+ in EMRA. CD4/CD8 balance characterized clones contracting day 15 to 85, and CD4+ skew characterized later expanders.

The V gene is TRBV7-3, the J gene TRBJ1-1; D possibly corresponds to TRBD1 (5 bases). The sequenced sample was PBMCs or a T cell subset sorted from them (not recorded which). The TCR originated in an adult woman who had mild COVID-19 (a few samples of this study predate the infection). Cell type and time point are not known. The CDR3 here is CASSLDAGASEAFF. The CDR3 DNA reads as TGTGCCAGCAGTTTGGACGCCGGGGCGTCTGAAGCTTTCTTT.